The subject of this entry is one T cell receptor beta chain. Clones were sequenced by immunoSEQ multiplex PCR, and TCRdb holds only the in-frame ones, with some missing. The table records fewer than 55,000 clones, roughly 91% of them present only once. The sample belongs to a study of T cell changes during pregnancy in multiple sclerosis. Losses at the gene ends were 9 bases for V and 5 bases for J; bases not matched to a gene: 5. The CDR3 loop spans 13 amino acids. The germline CDR1 and CDR2 sequences are SGHTA and FQGTGA. This sequence was found in a female donor in good health, enrolled as a control in a pregnancy study. Here the sequenced sample was CD8+ T cells from peripheral blood mononuclear cells, taken after pregnancy. This chain links TRBV7-3 with TRBJ2-7, with TRBD2 matching 12 bases. The CDR3 here is CASSTSGGDEQYF. In DNA, the CDR3 is TGTGCCAGTTCGACTAGCGGGGGAGACGAGCAGTACTTC.